This T cell receptor (beta chain) was documented in a study of human T cells and chemical hapten exposure. Time point meaning: patch test 3, about 24 weeks after DPC sensitization. Noted treatment: therapeutic diphenylcyclopropenone sensitization with weekly scalp DPC. From the RACE reads, TCRdb called clonotypes with MiXCR, one entry per CDR3 protein. The sample lists over 65,000 distinct CDR3 sequences; more than 9.5% were seen once. This clonotype has ten or more counts. Sequenced material: whole blood, taken in connection with sensitization to the hapten diphenylcyclopropenone (DPC). The clonotype comes from a woman in her forties or fifties with alopecia areata. Some clones in this sample may be carry-over from other donors' samples.

Written as DNA, the CDR3 is TGTGCCAGTAGTATATTGGTGGGGGGTGTTCAGCCCCAGCATTTT. It specifies CASSILVGGVQPQHF. The chain is built from TRBV19 and TRBJ1-5; D is perhaps TRBD1 (5 bases). The CDR3 is 15 residues long. V lost 2 bases, J lost 6 bases, and 14 bases lay in between. Germline V gives CDR1 LNHDA, CDR2 SQIVND (reference sequence).